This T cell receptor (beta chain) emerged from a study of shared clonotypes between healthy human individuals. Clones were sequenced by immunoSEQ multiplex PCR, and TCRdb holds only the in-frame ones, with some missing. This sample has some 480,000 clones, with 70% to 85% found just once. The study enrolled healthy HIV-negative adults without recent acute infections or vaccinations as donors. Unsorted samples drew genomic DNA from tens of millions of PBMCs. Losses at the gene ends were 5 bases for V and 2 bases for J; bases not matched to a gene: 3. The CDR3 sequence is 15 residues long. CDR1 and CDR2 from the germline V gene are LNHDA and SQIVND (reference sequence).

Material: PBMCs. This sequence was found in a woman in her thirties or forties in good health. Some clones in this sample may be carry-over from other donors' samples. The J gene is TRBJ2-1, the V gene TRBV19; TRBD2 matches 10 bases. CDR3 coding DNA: TGTGCCAGTAGTTTAGCGGGAGGCCCCTACAATGAGCAGTTCTTC. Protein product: CASSLAGGPYNEQFF.